Listed below are T cell receptor beta chains from one sample, sequenced in a study of T cell responses to AZD1222 COVID-19 vaccine. Clones were read by immunoSEQ multiplex PCR, and TCRdb kept only the in-frame ones, dropping some. This sample has about 130,000 clones, with about 90% found just once. The material was peripheral blood, obtained on day 0 of AZD1222 vaccination. The receptors originated from an adult in good health. The CDR3 runs from the conserved cysteine through the conserved F or W. D genes are given only for firm matches. Expanded clones get a size class; other rows say once, few or many, or leave the size out.

CDR3 DNA: TGTGCCACCAGCAGAGGGACAGGGGCCTATGGCTACACCTTC
CDR3 protein: CATSRGTGAYGYTF
D gene: TRBD1
J gene: TRBJ1-2
V gene: TRBV15
clone size: NA

CDR3 DNA: TGCGCCAGCAGCTCAGAACCTAGCACAGATACGCAGTATTTT
CDR3 protein: CASSSEPSTDTQYF
D gene: NA
J gene: TRBJ2-3
V gene: TRBV5-1
clone size: once

CDR3 DNA: TGCGCCAGCAGCCAAGGGTCCGGACAGTCGAACTATGGCTACACCTTC
CDR3 protein: CASSQGSGQSNYGYTF
D gene: NA
J gene: TRBJ1-2
V gene: TRBV4-1
clone size: NA

CDR3 DNA: TGTGCCAGCAGTTTAAGGGGGGCAGGTTCTGTCAACTATGGCTACACCTTC
CDR3 protein: CASSLRGAGSVNYGYTF
D gene: NA
J gene: TRBJ1-2
V gene: TRBV27
clone size: few

CDR3 DNA: TGTGCCAGCAGCCCAACGGGGAGGGATGAGCAGTTCTTC
CDR3 protein: CASSPTGRDEQFF
D gene: TRBD2
J gene: TRBJ2-1
V gene: TRBV5-4
clone size: NA

CDR3 DNA: TGTGCCGCGCGGTCGTATCAGACTGAAGCTTTCTTT
CDR3 protein: CAARSYQTEAFF
D gene: NA
J gene: TRBJ1-1
V gene: TRBV15
clone size: NA

CDR3 DNA: TGTGCCAGTAGCCAGGGCCGCCTAGGAGCTTTCTTT
CDR3 protein: CASSQGRLGAFF
D gene: NA
J gene: TRBJ1-1
V gene: TRBV19
clone size: NA

CDR3 DNA: TGTGCCAGCTTCCGCCCAGGGACAGGGGATTACGAGCAGTACTTC
CDR3 protein: CASFRPGTGDYEQYF
D gene: TRBD1
J gene: TRBJ2-7
V gene: TRBV2
clone size: NA

CDR3 DNA: TGTGCCAGCAGCTTATTAGCCCGGGGCGAGCAGTTCTTC
CDR3 protein: CASSLLARGEQFF
D gene: NA
J gene: TRBJ2-1
V gene: TRBV7-8
clone size: NA

CDR3 DNA: TGTGCCAGCAGTTTCTTGGACAGGGGTGGTGAGCAGTTCTTC
CDR3 protein: CASSFLDRGGEQFF
D gene: TRBD1
J gene: TRBJ2-1
V gene: TRBV28
clone size: NA

CDR3 DNA: TGTGCCAGCAAGGGCAAGGGGGGAGCTGAAGCTTTCTTT
CDR3 protein: CASKGKGGAEAFF
D gene: NA
J gene: TRBJ1-1
V gene: TRBV3-1/TRBV3-2
clone size: NA

CDR3 DNA: TGTGCCAGCAGCTTAGATAGAACCAGTACGCAGTATTTT
CDR3 protein: CASSLDRTSTQYF
D gene: NA
J gene: TRBJ2-3
V gene: TRBV11-3
clone size: NA

CDR3 DNA: TGTGCCAGCACCCCAGGGAATTCACCCCTCCACTTT
CDR3 protein: CASTPGNSPLHF
D gene: NA
J gene: TRBJ1-6
V gene: TRBV28
clone size: few

CDR3 DNA: TGCGCCAGCAGCTACTGGGGAATCTTTGAAAAACTGTTTTTT
CDR3 protein: CASSYWGIFEKLFF
D gene: NA
J gene: TRBJ1-4
V gene: TRBV5-1
clone size: NA

CDR3 DNA: TGTGCCACCAGCAGAACCCCGTCGCCCCAGCATTTT
CDR3 protein: CATSRTPSPQHF
D gene: NA
J gene: TRBJ1-5
V gene: TRBV15
clone size: NA

CDR3 DNA: TGTGCCAGCAGTTTACAGGGGGCCAGGAACACTGAAGCTTTCTTT
CDR3 protein: CASSLQGARNTEAFF
D gene: TRBD1
J gene: TRBJ1-1
V gene: TRBV27
clone size: NA

CDR3 DNA: TGTGCCAGCAGCCCCGTGGGAGGGTCTAATGAAAAACTGTTTTTT
CDR3 protein: CASSPVGGSNEKLFF
D gene: NA
J gene: TRBJ1-4
V gene: TRBV7-2
clone size: NA

CDR3 DNA: TGTGCCAGCAGCGTAGATCCAGGGCCGAATTCACCCCTCCACTTT
CDR3 protein: CASSVDPGPNSPLHF
D gene: NA
J gene: TRBJ1-6
V gene: TRBV9
clone size: NA

CDR3 DNA: TGTGCCAGCACCCCGGGAGGGCTGAATGGCTACACCTTC
CDR3 protein: CASTPGGLNGYTF
D gene: NA
J gene: TRBJ1-2
V gene: TRBV6-2/TRBV6-3
clone size: NA

CDR3 DNA: TGTGCCAGCAGTGACTCTTATAAGCGACCGGGACAGGGAACTGGCGGCTACACCTTC
CDR3 protein: CASSDSYKRPGQGTGGYTF
D gene: TRBD1
J gene: TRBJ1-2
V gene: TRBV6-4
clone size: once

CDR3 DNA: TGCAGCGCTGGGAAAACAGGGGCCAGTGGCTACACCTTC
CDR3 protein: CSAGKTGASGYTF
D gene: TRBD1
J gene: TRBJ1-2
V gene: TRBV29-1
clone size: NA

CDR3 DNA: TGTGCCAGCACCAACTCAGGAGAGACCCAGTACTTC
CDR3 protein: CASTNSGETQYF
D gene: NA
J gene: TRBJ2-5
V gene: TRBV12-3/TRBV12-4
clone size: NA

CDR3 DNA: TGTGCCAGCAGTGGCGCAGGGGCCAATGAGCAGTTCTTC
CDR3 protein: CASSGAGANEQFF
D gene: NA
J gene: TRBJ2-1
V gene: TRBV2
clone size: few

CDR3 DNA: TGTGCCAGCAGCCCCCAACTGGGGGGGAGCTACGAGCAGTACTTC
CDR3 protein: CASSPQLGGSYEQYF
D gene: TRBD2
J gene: TRBJ2-7
V gene: TRBV6-2/TRBV6-3
clone size: NA

CDR3 DNA: TGTGCCAGCTCACCGGGCCTAGCGGGAGAAGCCGATGAGCAGTTCTTC
CDR3 protein: CASSPGLAGEADEQFF
D gene: TRBD2
J gene: TRBJ2-1
V gene: TRBV18
clone size: once

CDR3 DNA: TGCAGCGCTCGGATGACTCCCTCTGGAAACACCATATATTTT
CDR3 protein: CSARMTPSGNTIYF
D gene: NA
J gene: TRBJ1-3
V gene: TRBV29-1
clone size: NA

CDR3 DNA: TGTGCCAGCAGCCAACAGGGAGGAACCGATAATTCACCCCTCCACTTT
CDR3 protein: CASSQQGGTDNSPLHF
D gene: NA
J gene: TRBJ1-6
V gene: TRBV3-1/TRBV3-2
clone size: NA

CDR3 DNA: TGTGCCAGCAGACCGACTAGCGGGAGAGATACGCAGTATTTT
CDR3 protein: CASRPTSGRDTQYF
D gene: NA
J gene: TRBJ2-3
V gene: TRBV12-1
clone size: NA

CDR3 DNA: TGTGCCAGCAGTCTAGACGGGCTCGCCCATTCAGCCCAGCATTTT
CDR3 protein: CASSLDGLAHSAQHF
D gene: NA
J gene: TRBJ1-5
V gene: TRBV6-5
clone size: NA